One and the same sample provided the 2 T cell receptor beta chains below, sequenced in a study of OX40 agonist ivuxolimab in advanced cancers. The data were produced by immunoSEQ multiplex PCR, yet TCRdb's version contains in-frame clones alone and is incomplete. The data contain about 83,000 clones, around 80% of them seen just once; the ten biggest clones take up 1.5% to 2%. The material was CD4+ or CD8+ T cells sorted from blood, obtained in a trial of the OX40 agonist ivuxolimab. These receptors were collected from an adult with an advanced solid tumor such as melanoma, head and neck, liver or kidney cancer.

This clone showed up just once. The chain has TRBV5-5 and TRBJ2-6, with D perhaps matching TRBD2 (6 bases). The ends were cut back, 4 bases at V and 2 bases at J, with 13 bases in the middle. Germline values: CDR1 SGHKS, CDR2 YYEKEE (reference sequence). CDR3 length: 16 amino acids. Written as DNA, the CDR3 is TGTGCCAGCAGCGATCGCGGGAATGCTGGGGCCAACGTCCTGACTTTC. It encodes CASSDRGNAGANVLTF.

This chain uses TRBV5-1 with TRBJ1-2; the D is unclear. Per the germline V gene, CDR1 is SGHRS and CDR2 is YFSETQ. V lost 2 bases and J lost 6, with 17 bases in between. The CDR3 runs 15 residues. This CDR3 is CASSFEGRHSDGYTF. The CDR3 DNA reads TGCGCCAGCAGCTTCGAAGGGCGCCATTCGGATGGCTACACCTTC.